The 24 T cell receptor beta chains below come from one sample, sequenced in a study of radiation and T cells in renal cell carcinoma. Assay: immunoSEQ multiplex PCR; the TCRdb copy retains only in-frame clones and omits some. The repertoire has 150,000 to 190,000 clones, 87% of them found once; the top ten carry over 10%. Time point: blood 2 weeks post-SBRT. Noted treatment: 15 Gy SBRT to primary tumor, nephrectomy 4 weeks later. Sequencing was performed on blood, taken from a patient whose treatment included radiotherapy and nephrectomy. The receptors derive from a woman between 50 and 59 years old with renal cell carcinoma.

The chain uses TRBV7-3 and TRBJ2-5; weak D call: TRBD2 (7 bases). Trimming shortened V by 4 bases and J by 7 bases, and 19 bases separated the two germline ends. Germline-derived CDR1 and CDR2 are SGHTA and FQGTGA. The CDR3 is made up of 15 amino acids. The CDR3 DNA sequence: TGTGCCAGCAGCTCTACAGGGAGGCCGGGGGGGACCCAGTACTTC. It encodes CASSSTGRPGGTQYF.

V gene TRBV7-2 combines with J gene TRBJ1-1; 7 positions agree with TRBD1. CDR3 length equals 14 residues. Germline CDR1 and CDR2: SGHTA and FQGNSA. The V gene end was trimmed by 5 bases and the J gene end by 0 bases; junction bases not matched to a gene: 3. CDR3 bases: TGTGCCAGCAGCCGGGACAGCGTGAACACTGAAGCTTTCTTT. Its translation is CASSRDSVNTEAFF. Complete variable domain (other parts from reference TRBV7-2 and TRBJ1-1): GAGVSQSPSNKVTEKGKDVELRCDPISGHTALYWYRQSLGQGLEFLIYFQGNSAPDKSGLPSDRFSAERTGGSVSTLTIQRTQQEDSAVYLCASSRDSVNTEAFFGQGTRLTVV.

This clone was found a few times. This sequence joins TRBV6-1 and TRBJ2-7; 8 positions match TRBD1. V shed 6 bases, J shed 12 bases, and the junction held 10 bases outside the gene matches. Germline CDR1 is MNHNS and CDR2 is SASEGT. The CDR3 is 12 residues long. This chain's CDR3 is CASSKETGATYF. The CDR3, as DNA: TGTGCCAGCAGCAAAGAGACAGGGGCGACGTACTTC.

The chain uses TRBV6-5 and TRBJ1-2; a weak D match, TRBD1 (5 bases). Germline V gene lookup returns CDR1 MNHEY and CDR2 SVGAGI. The length of the CDR3 is 14 residues. Deletions cut 5 bases from V and 0 bases from J, with 10 bases between. The CDR3 sequence is CASSPGGTNYGYTF. Here the CDR3 DNA reads TGTGCCAGCAGTCCCGGGGGGACTAACTATGGCTACACCTTC.

This chain links TRBV6-5 with TRBJ2-7, with 11 nucleotides matching TRBD2. The CDR3 runs 14 residues. CDR1 MNHEY and CDR2 SVGAGI come from the germline V gene. V lost 4 bases to trimming and J lost 7 bases; unmatched junction nucleotides: 6. The CDR3 loop is CASSSLAGGPEQYF. Here the CDR3 DNA reads TGTGCCAGCAGTTCATTAGCGGGGGGGCCTGAGCAGTACTTC.

This chain connects TRBV11-2 to TRBJ2-1; D tentatively fits TRBD1 or TRBD2 (6 bases each). Germline V gene lookup returns CDR1 SGHAT and CDR2 FQNNGV. Trimming shortened V by 5 bases and J by 0 bases, and 11 bases separated the two germline ends. This CDR3 has 15 residues. The CDR3 loop is CASSPRGLSYNEQFF. CDR3 in DNA: TGTGCCAGCAGCCCTCGGGGGCTCTCCTACAATGAGCAGTTCTTC.

CDR3 bases: TGCGCCAGCAGGACTAATGCGGGTATGAACACTGAAGCTTTCTTT. It translates to CASRTNAGMNTEAFF. The V gene is TRBV5-1, the J gene TRBJ1-1; D not resolved. The CDR3 loop spans 15 amino acids. V was shortened by 5 bases and J by 0 bases, with 14 bases between the two germline ends. CDR1 SGHRS and CDR2 YFSETQ come from the germline V gene.

This clone has just one count. The V and J genes are TRBV7-8 and TRBJ2-5; 9 positions agree with TRBD2. Germline V gene sequence: CDR1 SGHVS, CDR2 FQNEAQ. V gave up 3 bases and J gave up 2 bases; unmatched junction bases: 4. There are 15 residues in the CDR3. This CDR3 reads CASSLTSGIQETQYF. CDR3 nucleotides: TGTGCCAGCAGCTTGACTAGCGGCATTCAAGAGACCCAGTACTTC.

This chain uses TRBV7-9 with TRBJ1-2; no reliable D call. The CDR3 sequence is 16 residues long. V lost 2 bases, J lost 0 bases, and 13 bases lay in between. Germline V gene lookup returns CDR1 SEHNR and CDR2 FQNEAQ (reference sequence). The CDR3 DNA is TGTGCCAGCAGCTTAAAGGGCAGACGGACTAACTATGGCTACACCTTC. The encoded protein is CASSLKGRRTNYGYTF.

This clone was counted only a few times. The chain employs TRBV30 and TRBJ1-1; D call uncertain. Germline V gene lookup returns CDR1 GTSNPN and CDR2 SVGIG (reference sequence). There are 11 residues in the CDR3. Trimming shortened V by 4 bases and J by 1 base, and 4 bases separated the two germline ends. The CDR3 DNA follows: TGTGCCTGGATGACGAACACTGAAGCTTTCTTT. Encoded protein: CAWMTNTEAFF.

The CDR3 sequence: CASSPGLLSQPQHF. The DNA for the CDR3 is TGTGCCAGCAGTCCCGGTTTACTATCTCAGCCCCAGCATTTT. The chain carries TRBV6-1 and TRBJ1-5; D not resolved. The CDR3 is 14 amino acids. Trimming removed 5 bases at V and 6 bases at J, with 14 bases between. Germline CDR1 is MNHNS and CDR2 is SASEGT.

V usage is TRBV6-5 and J usage is TRBJ1-1, with D tentatively TRBD1 (6 bases). This CDR3 region has 14 residues. With 11 bases removed from V and 10 bases from J, the gap between germline ends came to 26 bases. CDR1 is MNHEY and CDR2 is SVGAGI in the germline V gene. The CDR3 DNA is TGTGCCTCTTGGGCGGCGGAAGGGGGACGAAGAGCTTTCTTT. Translation gives CASWAAEGGRRAFF.

V gene TRBV12-5 combines with J gene TRBJ1-6; TRBD1 matches at 7 bases. Germline V gene lookup returns CDR1 LGHNT and CDR2 FRNRAP. V was clipped by 5 bases and J by 8 bases; unmatched bases: 6. The CDR3 runs to 14 residues. The CDR3 reads CASGPGQVDSPLHF. In DNA form, the CDR3 reads TGTGCTAGTGGTCCTGGACAGGTTGATTCACCCCTCCACTTT.

The V gene is TRBV7-9, the J gene TRBJ2-3; 7 nucleotides align to TRBD2. This CDR3 spans 17 amino acids. With V trimmed by 5 bases and J by 6 bases, 17 bases remained unmatched. Germline-derived CDR1 and CDR2 are SEHNR and FQNEAQ (reference sequence). The CDR3 loop reads CASSPRRLGGAGDTQYF. The CDR3 coding sequence is TGTGCCAGCAGCCCGAGACGCCTGGGAGGGGCTGGGGATACGCAGTATTTT.

The rearrangement links TRBV7-2 to TRBJ2-2; 12 bases are shared with TRBD2. With 2 bases clipped from V and 9 bases from J, the junction kept 4 bases outside the gene matches. CDR1 is SGHTA and CDR2 is FQGNSA in the germline V gene. The CDR3 covers 15 residues. Written as DNA, the CDR3 is TGTGCCAGCAGCTTACGACTAGCGGGGGAATGGGAGCTGTTTTTT. It translates to CASSLRLAGEWELFF. Looking up the rest from reference TRBV7-2 and TRBJ2-2 gives the full variable domain: GAGVSQSPSNKVTEKGKDVELRCDPISGHTALYWYRQSLGQGLEFLIYFQGNSAPDKSGLPSDRFSAERTGGSVSTLTIQRTQQEDSAVYLCASSLRLAGEWELFFGEGSRLTVL.

The V gene is TRBV5-4, the J gene TRBJ1-1, with D tentatively TRBD1 (6 bases). Germline CDR1 and CDR2: SGHNT and YYREEE (reference sequence). Trimming shortened V by 3 bases and J by 0 bases, and 18 bases separated the two germline ends. CDR3 size: 17 residues. CDR3 residues: CASSSPGQYEMNTEAFF. Here the CDR3 DNA reads TGTGCCAGCAGCTCGCCAGGACAGTACGAAATGAACACTGAAGCTTTCTTT.

This sequence joins TRBV5-1 and TRBJ1-1; 9 nucleotides agree with TRBD1. The ends lost 0 bases at V and 6 bases at J; junction bases unmatched: 6. CDR1 SGHRS and CDR2 YFSETQ come from the germline V gene. The CDR3 spans 15 residues. This chain's CDR3 is CASSLAGDRAAEAFF. CDR3 sequence (DNA): TGCGCCAGCAGCTTGGCCGGGGACAGGGCCGCTGAAGCTTTCTTT.

This clone was detected only once. The V gene is TRBV7-8, the J gene TRBJ1-5; possible D gene TRBD1, 5 bases. CDR1 and CDR2 from the germline V gene are SGHVS and FQNEAQ. Trimming removed 4 bases at V and 5 bases at J, with 12 bases between. The length of the CDR3 is 14 residues. CDR3 loop: CASSSDRSDQPQHF. The CDR3 region has the DNA TGTGCCAGCAGCTCTGACAGAAGCGATCAGCCCCAGCATTTT.

Comment on this clone: At one end the junction does not follow the germline gene, possibly because of a read error. J is TRBJ2-7 and V is TRBV2, with no clear D. This CDR3 comprises 10 residues. Germline values: CDR1 SNHLY, CDR2 FYNNEI. CDR3 region: CASYSHEQYF. Written as DNA, the CDR3 is TGTGCCAGTTACTCCCACGAGCAGTACTTC.

V usage is TRBV13 and J usage is TRBJ2-1; 15 positions match TRBD2. This CDR3 contains 15 residues. V shed 5 bases and J 6 bases; nucleotides not matched to a gene: 2. The germline V gene has CDR1 PRHDT and CDR2 FYEKMQ (reference sequence). The CDR3: CASSPGLAGGNEQFF. In DNA, the CDR3 is TGTGCCAGCAGCCCGGGACTAGCGGGGGGCAATGAGCAGTTCTTC. The full variable domain, completed using reference TRBV13 and TRBJ2-1, is AAGVIQSPRHLIKEKRETATLKCYPIPRHDTVYWYQQGPGQDPQFLISFYEKMQSDKGSIPDRFSAQQFSDYHSELNMSSLELGDSALYFCASSPGLAGGNEQFFGPGTRLTVL.

The J gene is TRBJ2-2, the V gene TRBV19; 9 positions agree with TRBD1. The CDR3 is 14 residues long. Germline V CDR1 and CDR2: LNHDA, SQIVND (reference sequence). The V segment lost 8 bases and the J segment 6 bases; nucleotides outside the gene matches: 7. The CDR3 region is CASSTGGFPGELFF. In DNA form, the CDR3 reads TGTGCCAGTTCGACAGGGGGTTTCCCCGGGGAGCTGTTTTTT.

V and J are TRBV7-3 and TRBJ1-1, with D perhaps TRBD1 (6 bases). CDR3 length equals 15 residues. The V gene lost 6 bases and the J gene lost 4 bases, with 18 bases spanning the gap. Germline CDR1 reads SGHTA; CDR2 reads FQGTGA. CDR3 in amino acids: CASSIQGGGTTEAFF. The CDR3 DNA reads TGTGCCAGCAGTATACAGGGTGGAGGTACCACTGAAGCTTTCTTT. Filled out from reference TRBV7-3 and TRBJ1-1, the complete variable domain reads GAGVSQTPSNKVTEKGKYVELRCDPISGHTALYWYRQSLGQGPEFLIYFQGTGAADDSGLPNDRFFAVRPEGSVSTLKIQRTERGDSAVYLCASSIQGGGTTEAFFGQGTRLTVV.

The chain employs TRBV10-2 and TRBJ2-1; weak D call: TRBD2 (6 bases). Trimming shortened V by 3 bases and J by 4 bases, and 13 bases separated the two germline ends. The CDR3 is 15 amino acids. Germline V gene lookup returns CDR1 WSHSY and CDR2 SAAADI. The CDR3 bases are TGCGCCAGCAGTGACGTTATCGGGGGATACAATGAGCAGTTCTTC. Protein product: CASSDVIGGYNEQFF.

The V and J genes are TRBV28 and TRBJ2-1, with TRBD1 identical over 9 bases. Germline trimming cut 5 bases from V and 7 bases from J; bases unmatched to any gene: 12. This CDR3 is built from 16 residues. Looked up from germline, CDR1 is MDHEN and CDR2 is SYDVKM. The CDR3 reads CASSTPGTGIGNEQFF. In DNA form, the CDR3 reads TGTGCCAGCAGTACCCCCGGGACAGGGATTGGTAATGAGCAGTTCTTC.